This TCR beta chain is drawn from a study of T cell responses to AZD1222 COVID-19 vaccine. Study-wide points: The study found Spike-specific TCR breadth and depth rose after two AZD1222 doses. It was only after the peak T cell response that any repertoires were sampled. Only six or seven AZD1222 recipients were seropositive at baseline.

Note on this clone: Antigen specificity is unknown.

Libraries were prepared by immunoSEQ multiplex PCR; TCRdb keeps only in-frame clonotypes and omits some of them. The sample lists about 84,000 clones, approximately 83% occurring once. CDR1 MNHEY and CDR2 SVGEGT come from the germline V gene. This CDR3 has 14 residues. V was shortened by 4 bases and J by 6 bases, with 14 bases between the two germline ends. The sequencing used peripheral blood, collected 28 days after the second AZD1222 dose. The chain couples TRBV6-2 or TRBV6-3 to TRBJ2-3; D unresolved. The sequence derives from an adult who received the AZD1222 COVID-19 vaccine. The CDR3 DNA reads as TGTGCCAGCAGTTCGTCCTCCCATTCTGATACGCAGTATTTT. Translation: CASSSSSHSDTQYF.